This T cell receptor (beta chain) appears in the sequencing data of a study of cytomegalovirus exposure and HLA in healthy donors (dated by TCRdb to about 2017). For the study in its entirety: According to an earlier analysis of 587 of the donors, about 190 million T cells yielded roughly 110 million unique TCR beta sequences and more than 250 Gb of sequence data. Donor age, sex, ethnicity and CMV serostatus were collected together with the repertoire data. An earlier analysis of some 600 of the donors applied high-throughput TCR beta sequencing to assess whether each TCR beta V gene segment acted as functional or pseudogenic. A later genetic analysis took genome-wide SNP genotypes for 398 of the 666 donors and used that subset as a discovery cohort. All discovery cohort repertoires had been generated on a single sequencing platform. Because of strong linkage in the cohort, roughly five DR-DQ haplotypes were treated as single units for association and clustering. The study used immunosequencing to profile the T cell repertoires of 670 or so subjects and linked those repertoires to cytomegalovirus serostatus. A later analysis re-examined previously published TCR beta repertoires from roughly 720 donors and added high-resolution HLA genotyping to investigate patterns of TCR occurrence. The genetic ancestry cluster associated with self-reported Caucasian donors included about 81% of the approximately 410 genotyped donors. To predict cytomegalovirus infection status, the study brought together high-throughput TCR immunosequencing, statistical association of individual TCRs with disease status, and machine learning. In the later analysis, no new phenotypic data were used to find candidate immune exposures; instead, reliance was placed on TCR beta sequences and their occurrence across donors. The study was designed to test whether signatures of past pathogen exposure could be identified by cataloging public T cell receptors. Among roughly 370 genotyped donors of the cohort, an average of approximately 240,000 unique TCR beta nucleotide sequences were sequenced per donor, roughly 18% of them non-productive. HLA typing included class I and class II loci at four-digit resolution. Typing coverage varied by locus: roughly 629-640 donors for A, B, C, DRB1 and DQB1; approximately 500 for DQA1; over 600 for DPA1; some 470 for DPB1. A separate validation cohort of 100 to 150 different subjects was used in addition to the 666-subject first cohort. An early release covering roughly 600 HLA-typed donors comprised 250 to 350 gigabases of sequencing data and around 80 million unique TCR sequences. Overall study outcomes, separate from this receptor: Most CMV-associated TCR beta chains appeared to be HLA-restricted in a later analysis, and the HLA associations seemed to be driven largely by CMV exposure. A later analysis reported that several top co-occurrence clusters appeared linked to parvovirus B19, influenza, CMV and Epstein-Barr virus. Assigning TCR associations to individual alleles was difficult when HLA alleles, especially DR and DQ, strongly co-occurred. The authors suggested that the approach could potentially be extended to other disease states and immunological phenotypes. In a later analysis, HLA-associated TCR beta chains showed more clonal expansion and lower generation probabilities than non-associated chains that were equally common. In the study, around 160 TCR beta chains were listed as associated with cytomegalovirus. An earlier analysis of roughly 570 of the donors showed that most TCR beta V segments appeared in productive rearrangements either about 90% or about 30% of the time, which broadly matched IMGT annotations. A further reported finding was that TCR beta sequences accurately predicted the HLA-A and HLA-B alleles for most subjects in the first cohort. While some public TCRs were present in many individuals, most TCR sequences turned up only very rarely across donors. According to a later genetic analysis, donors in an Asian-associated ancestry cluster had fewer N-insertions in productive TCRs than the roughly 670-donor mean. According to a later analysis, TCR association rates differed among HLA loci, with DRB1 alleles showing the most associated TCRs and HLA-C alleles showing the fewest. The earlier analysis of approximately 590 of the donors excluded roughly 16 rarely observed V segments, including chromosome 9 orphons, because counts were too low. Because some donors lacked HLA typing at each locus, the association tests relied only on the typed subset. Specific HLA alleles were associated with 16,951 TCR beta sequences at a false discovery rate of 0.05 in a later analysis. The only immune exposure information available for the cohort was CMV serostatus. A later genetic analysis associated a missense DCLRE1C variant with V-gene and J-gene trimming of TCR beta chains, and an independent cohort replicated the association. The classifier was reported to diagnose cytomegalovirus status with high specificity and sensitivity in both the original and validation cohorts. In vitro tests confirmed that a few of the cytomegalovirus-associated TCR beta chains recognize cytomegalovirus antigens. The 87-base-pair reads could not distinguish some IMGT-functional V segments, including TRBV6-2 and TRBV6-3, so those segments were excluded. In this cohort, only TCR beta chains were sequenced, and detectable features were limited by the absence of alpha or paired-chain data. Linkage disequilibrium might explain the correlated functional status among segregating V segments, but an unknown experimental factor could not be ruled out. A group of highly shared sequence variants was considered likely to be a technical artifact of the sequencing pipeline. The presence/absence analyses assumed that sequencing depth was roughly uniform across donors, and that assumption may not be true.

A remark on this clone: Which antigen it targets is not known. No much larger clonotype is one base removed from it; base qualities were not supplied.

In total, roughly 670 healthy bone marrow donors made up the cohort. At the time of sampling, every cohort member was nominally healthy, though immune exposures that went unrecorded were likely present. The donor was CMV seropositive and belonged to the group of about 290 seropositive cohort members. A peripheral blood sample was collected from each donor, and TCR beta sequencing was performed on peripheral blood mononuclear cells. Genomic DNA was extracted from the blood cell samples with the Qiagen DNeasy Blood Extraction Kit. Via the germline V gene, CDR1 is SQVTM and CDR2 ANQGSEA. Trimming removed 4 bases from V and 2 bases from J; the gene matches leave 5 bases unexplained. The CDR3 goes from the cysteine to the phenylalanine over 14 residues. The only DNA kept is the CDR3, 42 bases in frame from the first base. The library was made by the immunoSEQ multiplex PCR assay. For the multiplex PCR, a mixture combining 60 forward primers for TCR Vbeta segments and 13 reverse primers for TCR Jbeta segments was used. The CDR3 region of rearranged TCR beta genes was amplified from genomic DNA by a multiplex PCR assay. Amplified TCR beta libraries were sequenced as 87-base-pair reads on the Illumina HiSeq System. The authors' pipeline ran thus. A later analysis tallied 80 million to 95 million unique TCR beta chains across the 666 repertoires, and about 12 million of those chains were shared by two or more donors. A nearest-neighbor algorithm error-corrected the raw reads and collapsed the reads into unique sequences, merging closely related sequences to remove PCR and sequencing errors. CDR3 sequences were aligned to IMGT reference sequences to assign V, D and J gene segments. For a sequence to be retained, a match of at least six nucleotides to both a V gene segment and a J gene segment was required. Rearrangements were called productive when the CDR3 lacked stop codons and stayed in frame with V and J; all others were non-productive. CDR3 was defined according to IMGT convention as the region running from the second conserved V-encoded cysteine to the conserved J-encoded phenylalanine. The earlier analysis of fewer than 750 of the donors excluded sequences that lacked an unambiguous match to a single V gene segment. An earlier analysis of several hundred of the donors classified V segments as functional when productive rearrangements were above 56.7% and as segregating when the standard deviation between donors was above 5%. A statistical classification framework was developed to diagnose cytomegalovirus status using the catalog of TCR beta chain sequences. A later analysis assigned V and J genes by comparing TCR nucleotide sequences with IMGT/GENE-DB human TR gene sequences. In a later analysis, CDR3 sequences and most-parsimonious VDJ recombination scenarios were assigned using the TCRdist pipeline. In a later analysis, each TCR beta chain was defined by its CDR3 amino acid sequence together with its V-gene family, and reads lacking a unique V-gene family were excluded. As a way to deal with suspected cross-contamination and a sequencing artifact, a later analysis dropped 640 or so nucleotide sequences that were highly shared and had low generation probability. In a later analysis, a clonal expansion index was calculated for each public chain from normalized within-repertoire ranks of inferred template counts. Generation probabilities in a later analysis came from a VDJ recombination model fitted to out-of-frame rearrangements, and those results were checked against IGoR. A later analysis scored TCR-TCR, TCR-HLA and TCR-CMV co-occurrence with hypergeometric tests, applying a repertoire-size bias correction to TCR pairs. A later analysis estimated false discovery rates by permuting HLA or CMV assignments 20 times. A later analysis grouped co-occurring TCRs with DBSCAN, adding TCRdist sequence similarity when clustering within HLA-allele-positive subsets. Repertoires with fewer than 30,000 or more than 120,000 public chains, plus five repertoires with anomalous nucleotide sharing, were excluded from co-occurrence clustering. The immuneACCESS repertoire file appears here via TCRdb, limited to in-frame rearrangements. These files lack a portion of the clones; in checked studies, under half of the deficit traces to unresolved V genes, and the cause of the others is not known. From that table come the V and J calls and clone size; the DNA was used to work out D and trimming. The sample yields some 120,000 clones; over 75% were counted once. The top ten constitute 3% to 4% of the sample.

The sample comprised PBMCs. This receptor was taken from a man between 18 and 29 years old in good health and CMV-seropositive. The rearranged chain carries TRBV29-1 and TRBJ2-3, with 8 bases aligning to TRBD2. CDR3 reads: CSVGGRMVTDTQYF. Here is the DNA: TGCAGCGTTGGCGGGAGGATGGTCACAGATACGCAGTATTTT.